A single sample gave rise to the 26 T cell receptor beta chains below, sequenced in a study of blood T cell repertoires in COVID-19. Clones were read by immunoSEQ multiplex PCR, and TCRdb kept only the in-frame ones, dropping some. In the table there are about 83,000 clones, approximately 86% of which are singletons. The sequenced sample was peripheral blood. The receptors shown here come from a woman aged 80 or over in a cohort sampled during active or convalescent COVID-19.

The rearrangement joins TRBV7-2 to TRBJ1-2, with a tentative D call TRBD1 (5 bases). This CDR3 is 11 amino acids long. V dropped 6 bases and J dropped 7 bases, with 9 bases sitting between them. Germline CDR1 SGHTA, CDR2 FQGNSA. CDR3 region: CASRDQGGYTF. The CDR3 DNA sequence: TGTGCCAGCAGAGACCAGGGTGGCTACACCTTC.

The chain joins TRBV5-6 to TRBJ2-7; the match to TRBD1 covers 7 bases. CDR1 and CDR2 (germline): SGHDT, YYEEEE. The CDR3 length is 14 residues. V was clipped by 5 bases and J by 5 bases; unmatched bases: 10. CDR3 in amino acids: CASSHQGVGDEQYF. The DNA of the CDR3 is TGTGCCAGCAGTCACCAGGGGGTTGGCGACGAGCAGTACTTC.

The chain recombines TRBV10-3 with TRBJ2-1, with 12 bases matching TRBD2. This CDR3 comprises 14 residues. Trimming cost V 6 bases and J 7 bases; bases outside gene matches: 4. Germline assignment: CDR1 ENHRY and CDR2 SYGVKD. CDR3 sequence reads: CAIRLAGGSNEQFF. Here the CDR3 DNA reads TGTGCCATCAGACTAGCGGGAGGATCGAATGAGCAGTTCTTC.

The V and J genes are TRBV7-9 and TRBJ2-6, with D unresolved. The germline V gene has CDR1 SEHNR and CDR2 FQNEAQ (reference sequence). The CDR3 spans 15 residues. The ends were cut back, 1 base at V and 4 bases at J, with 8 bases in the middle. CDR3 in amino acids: CASSLDWAGANVLTF. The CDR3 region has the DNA TGTGCCAGCAGCTTAGACTGGGCAGGGGCCAACGTCCTGACTTTC.

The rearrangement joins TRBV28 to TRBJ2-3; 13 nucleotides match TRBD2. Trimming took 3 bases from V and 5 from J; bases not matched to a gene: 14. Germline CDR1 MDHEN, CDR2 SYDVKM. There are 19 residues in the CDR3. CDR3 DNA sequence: TGTGCCAGCAGTTTCTCCGGACTAGCGGGAGACCGGGGGGTAGATACGCAGTATTTT. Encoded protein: CASSFSGLAGDRGVDTQYF.

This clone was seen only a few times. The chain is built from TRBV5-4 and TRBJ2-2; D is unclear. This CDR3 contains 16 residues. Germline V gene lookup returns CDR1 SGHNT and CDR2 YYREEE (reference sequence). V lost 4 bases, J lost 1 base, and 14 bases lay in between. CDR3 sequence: CASSALRPGNTGELFF. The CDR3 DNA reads TGTGCCAGCAGCGCCCTGCGCCCGGGGAACACCGGGGAGCTGTTTTTT.

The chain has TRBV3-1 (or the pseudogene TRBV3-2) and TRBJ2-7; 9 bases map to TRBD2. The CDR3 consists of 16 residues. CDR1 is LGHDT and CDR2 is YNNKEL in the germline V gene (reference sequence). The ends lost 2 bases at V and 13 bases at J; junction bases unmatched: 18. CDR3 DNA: TGTGCCAGCAGCCAACTTGGGCTAGCGGGGAGGGATGGGTTCTACTTC. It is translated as CASSQLGLAGRDGFYF.

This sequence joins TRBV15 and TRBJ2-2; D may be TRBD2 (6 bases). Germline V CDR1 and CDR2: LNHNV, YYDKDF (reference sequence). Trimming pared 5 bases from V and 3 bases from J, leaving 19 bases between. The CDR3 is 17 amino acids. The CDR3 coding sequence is TGTGCCACCAGCGGGGCCGGGGCAAGGGACTACACCGGGGAGCTGTTTTTT. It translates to CATSGAGARDYTGELFF.

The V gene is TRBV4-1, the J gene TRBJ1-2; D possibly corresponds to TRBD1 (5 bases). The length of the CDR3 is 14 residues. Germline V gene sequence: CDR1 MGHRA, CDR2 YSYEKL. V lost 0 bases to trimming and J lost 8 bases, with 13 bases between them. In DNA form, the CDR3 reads TGCGCCAGCAGCCAAGATAGGACGCAGGGAGGCTACACCTTC. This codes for CASSQDRTQGGYTF.

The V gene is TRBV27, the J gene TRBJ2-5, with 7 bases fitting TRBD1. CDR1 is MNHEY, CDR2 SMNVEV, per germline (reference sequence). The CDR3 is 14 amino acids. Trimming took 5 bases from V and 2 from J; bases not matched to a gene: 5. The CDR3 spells CASSPHRGQETQYF. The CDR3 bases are TGTGCCAGCAGTCCGCACAGGGGACAAGAGACCCAGTACTTC.

The CDR3 coding sequence is TGTGCCAGCAGCCCCGGACAGGGCGGCGGTAAGGAGACCCAGTACTTC. This translates into CASSPGQGGGKETQYF. The chain has TRBV9 and TRBJ2-5; 8 bases are shared with TRBD1. The V segment lost 4 bases and the J segment 5 bases; nucleotides outside the gene matches: 13. The CDR3 length is 16 residues. CDR1 SGDLS and CDR2 YYNGEE come from the germline V gene.

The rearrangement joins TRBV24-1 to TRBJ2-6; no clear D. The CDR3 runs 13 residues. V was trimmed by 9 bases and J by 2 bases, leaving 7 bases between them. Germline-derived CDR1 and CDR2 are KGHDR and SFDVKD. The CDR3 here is CATAEAGANVLTF. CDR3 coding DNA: TGTGCCACCGCGGAAGCTGGGGCCAACGTCCTGACTTTC.

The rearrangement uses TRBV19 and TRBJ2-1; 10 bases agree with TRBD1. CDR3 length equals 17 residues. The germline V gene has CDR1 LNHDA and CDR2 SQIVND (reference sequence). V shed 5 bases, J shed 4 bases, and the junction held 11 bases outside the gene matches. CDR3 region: CASSSLLRQGAYNEQFF. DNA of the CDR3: TGTGCCAGTAGTTCCCTCTTAAGACAGGGGGCATACAATGAGCAGTTCTTC.

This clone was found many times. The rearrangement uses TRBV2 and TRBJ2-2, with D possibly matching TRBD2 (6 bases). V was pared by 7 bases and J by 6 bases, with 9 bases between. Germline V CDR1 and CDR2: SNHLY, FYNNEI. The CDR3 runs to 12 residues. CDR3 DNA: TGTGCCAGCACGGAGGGTGCCGGGGAGCTGTTTTTT. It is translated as CASTEGAGELFF.

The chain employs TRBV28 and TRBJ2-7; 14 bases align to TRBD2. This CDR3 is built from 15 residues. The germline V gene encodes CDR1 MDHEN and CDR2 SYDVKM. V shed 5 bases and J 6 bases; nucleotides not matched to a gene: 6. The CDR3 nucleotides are TGTGCCAGCAGTCGCCGGACTAGCGGGAGGATCGAGCAGTACTTC. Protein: CASSRRTSGRIEQYF.

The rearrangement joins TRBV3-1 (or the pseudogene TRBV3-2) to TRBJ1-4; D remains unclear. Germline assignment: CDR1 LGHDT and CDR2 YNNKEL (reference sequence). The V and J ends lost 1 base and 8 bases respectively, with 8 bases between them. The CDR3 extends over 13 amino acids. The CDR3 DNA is TGTGCCAGCAGCCAAGCCGGAGTGGAAAAACTGTTTTTT. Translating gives CASSQAGVEKLFF.

CDR3 loop: CASNQGAYEQYV. The DNA of the CDR3 is TGTGCCAGCAACCAGGGGGCCTACGAGCAGTACGTC. This sequence joins TRBV6-5 and TRBJ2-7; 7 nucleotides agree with TRBD1. The V gene end was trimmed by 7 bases and the J gene end by 2 bases; junction bases not matched to a gene: 2. This CDR3 region has 12 residues. Looked up from germline, CDR1 is MNHEY and CDR2 is SVGAGI.

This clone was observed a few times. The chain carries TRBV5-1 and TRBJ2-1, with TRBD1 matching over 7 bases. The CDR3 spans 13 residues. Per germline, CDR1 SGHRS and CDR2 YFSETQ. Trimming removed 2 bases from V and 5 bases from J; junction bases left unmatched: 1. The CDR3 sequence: CASSFQGDNEQFF. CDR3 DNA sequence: TGCGCCAGCAGCTTTCAGGGGGACAATGAGCAGTTCTTC.

CDR3 in DNA: TGTGCCAGCAGCCCAGGACTAGAGGGGGAGACCCAGTACTTC. Its translation: CASSPGLEGETQYF. The chain employs TRBV6-2 or TRBV6-3 and TRBJ2-5; 7 bases match TRBD2. V was clipped by 6 bases and J by 5 bases; unmatched bases: 9. Germline V lookup: CDR1 MNHEY, CDR2 SVGEGT. The CDR3 totals 14 residues.

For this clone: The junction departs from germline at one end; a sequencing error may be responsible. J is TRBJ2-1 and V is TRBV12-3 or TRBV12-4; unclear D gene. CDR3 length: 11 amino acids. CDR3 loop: CASSSKSGRLF. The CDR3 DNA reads TGTGCCAGCAGCTCCAAGTCCGGCAGGCTCTTC.

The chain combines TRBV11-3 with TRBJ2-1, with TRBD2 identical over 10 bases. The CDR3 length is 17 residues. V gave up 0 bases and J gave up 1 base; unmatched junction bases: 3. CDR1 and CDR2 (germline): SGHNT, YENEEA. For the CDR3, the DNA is TGTGCCAGCAGCTTAGATAGGACTAGCGGATCCTACAATGAGCAGTTCTTC. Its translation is CASSLDRTSGSYNEQFF.

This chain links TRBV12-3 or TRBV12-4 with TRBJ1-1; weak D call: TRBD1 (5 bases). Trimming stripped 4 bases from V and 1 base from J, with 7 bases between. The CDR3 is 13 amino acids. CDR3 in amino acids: CASSSQGNTEAFF. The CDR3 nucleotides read TGTGCCAGCAGTTCCCAGGGGAACACTGAAGCTTTCTTT.

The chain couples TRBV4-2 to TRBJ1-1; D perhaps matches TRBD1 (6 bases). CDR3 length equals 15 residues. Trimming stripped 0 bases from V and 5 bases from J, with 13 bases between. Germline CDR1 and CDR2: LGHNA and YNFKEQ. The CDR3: CASSQDPGVKTEAFF. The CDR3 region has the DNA TGTGCCAGCAGCCAAGACCCAGGGGTCAAGACTGAAGCTTTCTTT.

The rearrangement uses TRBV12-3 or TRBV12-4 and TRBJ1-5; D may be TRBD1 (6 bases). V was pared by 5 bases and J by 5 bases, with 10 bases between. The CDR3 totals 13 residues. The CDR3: CASSPRTDQPQHF. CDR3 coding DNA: TGTGCCAGCAGTCCGCGGACAGATCAGCCCCAGCATTTT.

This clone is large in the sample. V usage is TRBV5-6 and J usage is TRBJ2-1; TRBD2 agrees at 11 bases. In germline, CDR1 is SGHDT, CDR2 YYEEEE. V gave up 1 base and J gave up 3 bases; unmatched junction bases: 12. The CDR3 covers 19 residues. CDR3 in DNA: TGTGCCAGCAGCTTGCCCCGGGCTAGCGGGAGGCCCGACTACAATGAGCAGTTCTTC. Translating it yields CASSLPRASGRPDYNEQFF.

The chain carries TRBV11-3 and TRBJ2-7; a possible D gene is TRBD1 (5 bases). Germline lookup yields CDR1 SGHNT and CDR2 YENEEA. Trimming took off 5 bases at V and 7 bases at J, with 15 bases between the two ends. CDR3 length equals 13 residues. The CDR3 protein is CASSQGGLGEQYV. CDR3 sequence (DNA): TGTGCCAGCAGCCAGGGTGGCCTCGGAGAGCAGTACGTC.